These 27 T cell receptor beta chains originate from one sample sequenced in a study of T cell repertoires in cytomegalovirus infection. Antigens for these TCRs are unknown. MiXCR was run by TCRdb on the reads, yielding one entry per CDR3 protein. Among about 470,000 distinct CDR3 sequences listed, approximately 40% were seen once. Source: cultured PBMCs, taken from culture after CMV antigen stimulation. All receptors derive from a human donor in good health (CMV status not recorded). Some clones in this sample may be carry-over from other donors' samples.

This CDR3 reads CASSLGGAQSNEKLFF. The CDR3 coding sequence is TGTGCCAGCAGCTTGGGAGGGGCGCAATCTAATGAAAAACTGTTTTTT. This chain joins TRBV5-4 and TRBJ1-4; possibly TRBD1 for D (5 bases). Trimming shortened V by 0 bases and J by 3 bases, and 12 bases separated the two germline ends. The CDR3 is made up of 16 amino acids. Germline CDR1 reads SGHNT; CDR2 reads YYREEE (reference sequence).

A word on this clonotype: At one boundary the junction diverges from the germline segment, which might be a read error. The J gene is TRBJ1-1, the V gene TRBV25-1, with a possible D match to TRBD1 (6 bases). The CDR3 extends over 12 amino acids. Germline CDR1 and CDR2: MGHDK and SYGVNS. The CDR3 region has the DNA TGTGCCAGTACAGGACAGTCTTTTTTGTTTGTCTTT. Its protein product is CASTGQSFLFVF.

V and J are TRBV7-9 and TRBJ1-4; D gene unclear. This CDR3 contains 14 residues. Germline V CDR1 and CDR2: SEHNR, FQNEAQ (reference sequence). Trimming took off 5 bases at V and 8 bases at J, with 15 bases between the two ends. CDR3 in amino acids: CASSKIREDEKLFF. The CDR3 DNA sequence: TGTGCCAGCAGCAAAATCCGGGAGGACGAAAAACTGTTTTTT.

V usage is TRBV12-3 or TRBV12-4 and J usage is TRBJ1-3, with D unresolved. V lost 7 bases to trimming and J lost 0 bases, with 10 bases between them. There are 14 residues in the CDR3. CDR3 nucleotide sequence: TGTGCCAGCACGAAAGTGTCCTCTGGAAACACCATATATTTT. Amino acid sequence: CASTKVSSGNTIYF.

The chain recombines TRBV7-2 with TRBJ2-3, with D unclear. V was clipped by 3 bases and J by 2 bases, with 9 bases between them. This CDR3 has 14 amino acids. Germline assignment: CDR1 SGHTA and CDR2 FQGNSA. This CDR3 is CASSFRRSTDTQYF. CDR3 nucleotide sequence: TGTGCCAGCAGCTTTCGACGATCCACAGATACGCAGTATTTT.

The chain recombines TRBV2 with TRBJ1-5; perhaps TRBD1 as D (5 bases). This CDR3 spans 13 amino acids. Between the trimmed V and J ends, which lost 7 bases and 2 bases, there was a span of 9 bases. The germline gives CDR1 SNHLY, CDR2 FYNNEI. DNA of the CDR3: TGTGCCAGCACGGGGGTCCGCAATCAGCCCCAGCATTTT. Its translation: CASTGVRNQPQHF.

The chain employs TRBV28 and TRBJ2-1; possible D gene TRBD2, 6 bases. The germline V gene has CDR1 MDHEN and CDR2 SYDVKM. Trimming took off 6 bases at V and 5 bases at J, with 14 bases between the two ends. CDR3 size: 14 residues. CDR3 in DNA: TGTGCCAGCAGGTCTACGGGACTCAACAATGAGCAGTTCTTC. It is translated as CASRSTGLNNEQFF. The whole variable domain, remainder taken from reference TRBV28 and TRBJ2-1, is DVKVTQSSRYLVKRTGEKVFLECVQDMDHENMFWYRQDPGLGLRLIYFSYDVKMKEKGDIPEGYSVSREKKERFSLILESASTNQTSMYLCASRSTGLNNEQFFGPGTRLTVL.

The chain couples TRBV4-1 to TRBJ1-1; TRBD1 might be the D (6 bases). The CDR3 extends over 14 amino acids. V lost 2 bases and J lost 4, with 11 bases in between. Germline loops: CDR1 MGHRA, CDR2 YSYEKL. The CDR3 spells CASSQSQGPTEAFF. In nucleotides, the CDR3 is TGCGCCAGCAGCCAATCTCAGGGGCCCACTGAAGCTTTCTTT.

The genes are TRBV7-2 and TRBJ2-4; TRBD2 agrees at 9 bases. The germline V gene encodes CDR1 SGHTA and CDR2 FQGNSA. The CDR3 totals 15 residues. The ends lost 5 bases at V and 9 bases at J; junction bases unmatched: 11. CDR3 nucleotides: TGTGCCAGCAGCCTCCCGGCGGGAGGGGTGGCCATTCAGTACTTC. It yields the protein CASSLPAGGVAIQYF.

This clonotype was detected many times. The CDR3 DNA reads TGTGCCAGCAGCTTACGAGCGGAAGATACGCAGTATTTT. This encodes CASSLRAEDTQYF. The chain links TRBV7-2 to TRBJ2-3; possibly TRBD2 for D (5 bases). Germline loops: CDR1 SGHTA, CDR2 FQGNSA. V was clipped by 2 bases and J by 5 bases, with 8 bases between them. The CDR3 has 13 residues. The variable domain in full, completed from reference TRBV7-2 and TRBJ2-3, reads GAGVSQSPSNKVTEKGKDVELRCDPISGHTALYWYRQSLGQGLEFLIYFQGNSAPDKSGLPSDRFSAERTGGSVSTLTIQRTQQEDSAVYLCASSLRAEDTQYFGPGTRLTVL.

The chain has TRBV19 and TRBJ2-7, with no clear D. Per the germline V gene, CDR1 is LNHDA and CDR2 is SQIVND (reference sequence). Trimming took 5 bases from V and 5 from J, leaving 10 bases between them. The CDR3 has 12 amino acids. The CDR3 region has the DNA TGTGCCAGTAGTGACGGTCGGGACGAGCAGTACTTC. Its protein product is CASSDGRDEQYF. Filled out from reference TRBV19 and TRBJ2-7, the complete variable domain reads DGGITQSPKYLFRKEGQNVTLSCEQNLNHDAMYWYRQDPGQGLRLIYYSQIVNDFQKGDIAEGYSVSREKKESFPLTVTSAQKNPTAFYLCASSDGRDEQYFGPGTRLTVT.

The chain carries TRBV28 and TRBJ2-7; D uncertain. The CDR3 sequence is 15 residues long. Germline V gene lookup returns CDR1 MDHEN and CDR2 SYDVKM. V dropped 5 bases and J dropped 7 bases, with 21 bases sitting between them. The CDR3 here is CASSPVGRVREEQYF. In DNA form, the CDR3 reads TGTGCCAGCAGTCCGGTGGGTCGGGTACGTGAAGAGCAGTACTTC.

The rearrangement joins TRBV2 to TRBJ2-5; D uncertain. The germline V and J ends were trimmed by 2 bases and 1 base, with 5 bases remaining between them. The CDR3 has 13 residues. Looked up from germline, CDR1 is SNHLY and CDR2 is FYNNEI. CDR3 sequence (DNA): TGTGCCAGCAGTGAACGCTCCCAAGAGACCCAGTACTTC. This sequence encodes CASSERSQETQYF. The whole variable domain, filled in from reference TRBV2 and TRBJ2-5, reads EPEVTQTPSHQVTQMGQEVILRCVPISNHLYFYWYRQILGQKVEFLVSFYNNEISEKSEIFDDQFSVERPDGSNFTLKIRSTKLEDSAMYFCASSERSQETQYFGPGTRLLVL.

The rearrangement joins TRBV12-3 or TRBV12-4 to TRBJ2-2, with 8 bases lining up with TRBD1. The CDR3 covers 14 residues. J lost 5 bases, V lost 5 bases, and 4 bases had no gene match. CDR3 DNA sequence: TGTGCCAGCAGTGACACAGGGGGGACCGGGGAGCTGTTTTTT. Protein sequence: CASSDTGGTGELFF.

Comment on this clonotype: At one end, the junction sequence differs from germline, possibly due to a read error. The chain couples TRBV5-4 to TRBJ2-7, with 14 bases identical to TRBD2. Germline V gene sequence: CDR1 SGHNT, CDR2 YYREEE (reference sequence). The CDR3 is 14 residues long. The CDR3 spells CASSSTGLAGVQNF. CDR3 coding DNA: TGTGCCAGCAGCTCAACGGGACTAGCGGGAGTCCAGAACTTC.

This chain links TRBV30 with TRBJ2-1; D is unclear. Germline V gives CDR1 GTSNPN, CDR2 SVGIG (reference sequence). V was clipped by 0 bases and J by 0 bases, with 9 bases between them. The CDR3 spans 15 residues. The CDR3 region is CAWSVSASSYNEQFF. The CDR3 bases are TGTGCCTGGAGTGTATCGGCCAGCTCCTACAATGAGCAGTTCTTC.

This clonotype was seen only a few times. The CDR3 loop is CASSWDRGTSYNEQFF. CDR3 sequence (DNA): TGTGCCAGCAGTTGGGACAGGGGGACCTCCTACAATGAGCAGTTCTTC. The chain combines TRBV2 with TRBJ2-1; 11 bases align to TRBD1. The CDR3 is 16 amino acids. CDR1 SNHLY and CDR2 FYNNEI come from the germline V gene. Trimming at V came to 5 bases and at J to 0 bases, leaving 3 bases not matched to a gene. Looking up the rest from reference TRBV2 and TRBJ2-1 gives the full variable domain: EPEVTQTPSHQVTQMGQEVILRCVPISNHLYFYWYRQILGQKVEFLVSFYNNEISEKSEIFDDQFSVERPDGSNFTLKIRSTKLEDSAMYFCASSWDRGTSYNEQFFGPGTRLTVL.

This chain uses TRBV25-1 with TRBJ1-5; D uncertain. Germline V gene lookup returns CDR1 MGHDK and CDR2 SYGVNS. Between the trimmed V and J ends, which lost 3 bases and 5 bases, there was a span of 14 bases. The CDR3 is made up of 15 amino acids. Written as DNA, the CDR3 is TGTGCCAGCAGTGATCCTAGGACCGGTGATCAGCCCCAGCATTTT. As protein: CASSDPRTGDQPQHF. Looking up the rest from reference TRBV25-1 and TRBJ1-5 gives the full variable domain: EADIYQTPRYLVIGTGKKITLECSQTMGHDKMYWYQQDPGMELHLIHYSYGVNSTEKGDLSSESTVSRIRTEHFPLTLESARPSHTSQYLCASSDPRTGDQPQHFGDGTRLSIL.

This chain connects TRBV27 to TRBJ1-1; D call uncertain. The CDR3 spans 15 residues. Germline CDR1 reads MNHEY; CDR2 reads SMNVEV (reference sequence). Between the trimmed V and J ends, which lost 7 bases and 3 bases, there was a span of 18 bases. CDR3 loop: CASTKGGRMDTEAFF. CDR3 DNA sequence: TGTGCCAGCACCAAAGGCGGCAGAATGGACACTGAAGCTTTCTTT.

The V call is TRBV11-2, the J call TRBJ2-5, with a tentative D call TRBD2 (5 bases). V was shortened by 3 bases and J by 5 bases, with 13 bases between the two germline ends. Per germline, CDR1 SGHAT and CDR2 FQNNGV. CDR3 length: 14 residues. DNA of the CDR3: TGTGCCAGCAGCTTTACGGCTAGCAGGGAGACCCAGTACTTC. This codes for CASSFTASRETQYF.

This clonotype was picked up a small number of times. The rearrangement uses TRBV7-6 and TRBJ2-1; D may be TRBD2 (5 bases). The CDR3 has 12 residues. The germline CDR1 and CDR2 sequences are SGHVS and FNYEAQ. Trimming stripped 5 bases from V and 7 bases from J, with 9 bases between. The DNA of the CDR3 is TGTGCCAGCAGCCCCCGGGAAAATGAGCAGTTCTTC. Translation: CASSPRENEQFF.

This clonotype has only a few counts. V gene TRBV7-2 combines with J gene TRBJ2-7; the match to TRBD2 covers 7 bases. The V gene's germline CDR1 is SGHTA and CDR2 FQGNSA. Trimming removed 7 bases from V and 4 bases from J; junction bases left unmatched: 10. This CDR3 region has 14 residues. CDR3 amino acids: CASTRREGFYEQYF. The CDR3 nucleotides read TGTGCCAGCACCCGAAGGGAGGGATTTTACGAGCAGTACTTC.

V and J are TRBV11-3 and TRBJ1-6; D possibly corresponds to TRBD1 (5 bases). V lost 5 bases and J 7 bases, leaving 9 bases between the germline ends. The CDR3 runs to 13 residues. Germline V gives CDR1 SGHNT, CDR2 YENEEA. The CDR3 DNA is TGTGCCAGCAGCAAGGGACCCAATTCACCCCTCCACTTT. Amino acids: CASSKGPNSPLHF.

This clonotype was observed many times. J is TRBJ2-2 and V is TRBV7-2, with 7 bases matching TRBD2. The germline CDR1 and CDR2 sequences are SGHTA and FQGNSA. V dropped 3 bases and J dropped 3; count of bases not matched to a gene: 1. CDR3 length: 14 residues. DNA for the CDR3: TGTGCCAGCAGCTTTGGGGGGGACACCGGGGAGCTGTTTTTT. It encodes CASSFGGDTGELFF.

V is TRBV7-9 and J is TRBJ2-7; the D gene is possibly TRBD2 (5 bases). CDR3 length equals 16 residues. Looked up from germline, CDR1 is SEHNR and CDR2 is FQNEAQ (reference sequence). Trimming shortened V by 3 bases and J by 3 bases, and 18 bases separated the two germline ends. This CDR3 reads CASSFGIQNGGYEQYF. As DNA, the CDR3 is TGTGCCAGCAGCTTTGGCATTCAGAACGGAGGCTACGAGCAGTACTTC. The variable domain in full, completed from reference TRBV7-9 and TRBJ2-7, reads DTGVSQNPRHKITKRGQNVTFRCDPISEHNRLYWYRQTLGQGPEFLTYFQNEAQLEKSRLLSDRFSAERPKGSFSTLEIQRTEQGDSAMYLCASSFGIQNGGYEQYFGPGTRLTVT.

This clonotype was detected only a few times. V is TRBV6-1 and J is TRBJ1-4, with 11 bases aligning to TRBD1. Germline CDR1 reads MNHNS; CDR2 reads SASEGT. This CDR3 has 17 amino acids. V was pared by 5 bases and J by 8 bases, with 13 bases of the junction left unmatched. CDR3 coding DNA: TGTGCCAGCAGTTCACCGGACAGGGGGCCAGTCGGGGAAAAACTGTTTTTT. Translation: CASSSPDRGPVGEKLFF.

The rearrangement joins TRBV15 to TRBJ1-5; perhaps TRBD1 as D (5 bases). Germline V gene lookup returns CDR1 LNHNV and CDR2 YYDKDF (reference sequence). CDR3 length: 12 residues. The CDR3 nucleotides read TGTTCTAGACAGACTAACAATCAGCCCCAGCATTTT. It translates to CSRQTNNQPQHF.